This TCR beta chain comes out of a study of blood T cell repertoires in COVID-19. Assay used: immunoSEQ multiplex PCR; TCRdb lists only in-frame clones, some missing. The sample includes approximately 670,000 clones, approximately 90% seen only once; the top ten take approximately 0.25%. This CDR3 is 16 amino acids long. Germline CDR1 LGHDT, CDR2 YNNKEL (reference sequence). Trimming at V came to 3 bases and at J to 1 base, leaving 7 bases not matched to a gene. The sample was peripheral blood. This chain links TRBV3-1 (or the pseudogene TRBV3-2) with TRBJ1-1; 8 bases fit TRBD1. The source is a woman under 30 with acute or convalescent COVID-19. CDR3 region: CASSQDRDRWNTEAFF. CDR3 in DNA: TGTGCCAGCAGCCAGGACCGGGACAGGTGGAACACTGAAGCTTTCTTT.